The following is a TCR beta chain sequence with its context. This record comes from a study of blood T cell repertoires in COVID-19. Background on the study: Researchers got acute and convalescent COVID-19 samples from the United States, Italy and Spain.

This CDR3 has 16 residues. Trimming left V 4 bases short and J 7 bases short, with 19 bases between. Germline loops: CDR1 KGHSH, CDR2 LQKENI. Here immunoSEQ multiplex PCR was the method, and the copy in TCRdb shows in-frame clones only, minus some. The sample yields 60,000 to 75,000 clones, approximately 73% seen once. V is TRBV18 and J is TRBJ1-4, with no clear D. The sample consisted of peripheral blood. The TCR originated in a woman between 45 and 65 years old with active or convalescent COVID-19. The CDR3 nucleotides are TGTGCCAGCTCACTTCTCCGTCCGGAGGGAAGTGAAAAACTGTTTTTT. Protein: CASSLLRPEGSEKLFF.